The text below deals with one TCR beta chain. The antigen it recognizes is unknown. Base qualities are not provided; no much larger clone lies one nucleotide away. The collaborating institutions used their own protocols to collect whole blood in K2EDTA tubes. For TCRbeta analysis, collaborators shipped samples as frozen whole blood, isolated PBMCs, or DNA extracted from either of those sample types. The germline V gene supplies CDR1 MDHEN and CDR2 SYDVKM. The CDR3 goes from the cysteine to the phenylalanine over 17 residues. Only the CDR3 portion is preserved as DNA: 51 bases, with reading frame beginning at the first base. Deletion took 5 bases off V and 2 bases off J, with a span of 21 bases between the germline ends. TCRbeta CDR3 regions were amplified from genomic DNA by means of the immunoSEQ Assay, a bias-controlled multiplex PCR. Under the source paper's analysis protocol: The number of nucleated cells in each sample was estimated from the amplification of reference gene primers within the assay. To quantify the absolute abundance of each unique TCRbeta CDR3 rearrangement, sequence reads were collapsed and filtered. For each sample, productive Simpson clonality was calculated as the square root of Simpson's diversity index over productive rearrangements. TCRdb's version of the immuneACCESS table is confined to in-frame rearrangements and falls short of the full clone set. An unresolved V gene accounts for under half of the shortfall where checked; the remainder is of unknown origin. That table is the source of V, J and clone size, and D and trimming were worked out from the DNA. The sample data list around 140,000 clones, and roughly 79% of these were observed just once. Clones ranked in the top ten supply 7.5% to 9% of the sample.

These data belong to a study of blood T cell repertoires in COVID-19 (TCRdb year 2020). General notes on the study: The collaborator samples originated in the United States, Italy and Spain and spanned the acute and convalescent phases of COVID-19. The prospective study material was composed of cDNA or gDNA derived from T cells, B-cell-depleted T cells, or PBMCs. The dataset comprised deeply sampled blood TCRbeta repertoires from subjects exposed to, actively infected with, or recovered from COVID-19. A freely available public database, intended as a resource for researchers studying the immune response to SARS-CoV-2, is where the repertoires were released. The samples were drawn from two sources: the first 160 participants of the ongoing ImmuneRACE study, and approximately 1,300 subjects contributed by 6 global collaborators. Sample metadata almost always included a de-identified subject ID, COVID-19 status, age in years and sex. HLA class I and class II types, where available, came from metadata supplied by the sample provider rather than from assay-based typing. Study-wide conclusions, independent of this receptor: The quantity of clinical and demographic metadata differed by source and by participant and was supplied without curation.

The TCR comes from a human donor in a cohort sampled during active COVID-19. The sample was peripheral blood. The sequence is built from TRBV28 and TRBJ1-2, with no D gene named confidently. The bases read TGTGCCAGCAGTCGGGAGATTGCGCTAGGTATCAACTATGGCTACACCTTC. Its protein is CASSREIALGINYGYTF.